These 32 T cell receptor beta chains were sequenced from one sample in a study of blood T cell repertoires in COVID-19. TCRdb's table, derived via immunoSEQ multiplex PCR, lists solely in-frame clones and lacks some. Of 150,000 to 200,000 clones listed, nearly 90% are singletons. Sequencing was done on a sample of peripheral blood. These receptor sequences come from a man between 45 and 60 years old with acute or convalescent COVID-19.

This clone has more than one count but fewer than ten. J is TRBJ1-5 and V is TRBV4-2; 7 nucleotides agree with TRBD1. The CDR3 has 15 amino acids. In germline, CDR1 is LGHNA, CDR2 YNFKEQ. With V trimmed by 4 bases and J by 3 bases, 6 bases remained unmatched. The CDR3 region has the DNA TGTGCCAGCAGCCGCCAGACAGGGACCAATCAGCCCCAGCATTTT. Its translation: CASSRQTGTNQPQHF.

The rearrangement joins TRBV18 to TRBJ2-2; the match to TRBD1 covers 9 bases. This CDR3 is built from 16 residues. Germline V gene sequence: CDR1 KGHSH, CDR2 LQKENI. The V gene end was trimmed by 4 bases and the J gene end by 3 bases; junction bases not matched to a gene: 6. CDR3 protein: CASSLNRGRDTGELFF. The DNA of the CDR3 is TGTGCCAGCTCACTAAACAGGGGGCGAGACACCGGGGAGCTGTTTTTT.

The chain uses TRBV27 and TRBJ1-1, with D uncertain. The CDR3 loop spans 13 amino acids. Looked up from germline, CDR1 is MNHEY and CDR2 is SMNVEV (reference sequence). V dropped 4 bases and J dropped 2 bases, with 8 bases sitting between them. For the CDR3, the DNA is TGTGCCAGCAGTTCTACCATAAACACTGAAGCTTTCTTT. Translated, it gives CASSSTINTEAFF.

V gene TRBV19 combines with J gene TRBJ1-6; 9 bases map to TRBD1. V lost 5 bases, J lost 10 bases, and 6 bases stayed unmatched. The germline gives CDR1 LNHDA, CDR2 SQIVND (reference sequence). This CDR3 region has 14 residues. In DNA, the CDR3 is TGTGCCAGTAGTGAGACAGGGGGGGGATCACCCCTCCACTTT. It codes for CASSETGGGSPLHF.

The V and J genes are TRBV19 and TRBJ2-1; possibly TRBD1 for D (6 bases). Trimming shortened V by 3 bases and J by 8 bases, and 11 bases separated the two germline ends. Germline V CDR1 and CDR2: LNHDA, SQIVND (reference sequence). The CDR3 has 13 residues. CDR3 bases: TGTGCCAGTAGTATGCAGGGGTGGGATGAGCAGTTCTTC. This encodes CASSMQGWDEQFF.

The CDR3 reads CASSSPRTTGNTIYF. The CDR3 nucleotides are TGTGCCAGCAGTTCCCCCCGGACTACTGGAAACACCATATATTTT. V usage is TRBV6-5 and J usage is TRBJ1-3; no clear D. V shed 4 bases and J shed 2 bases, with 12 bases lying between them. Looked up from germline, CDR1 is MNHEY and CDR2 is SVGAGI. This CDR3 is built from 15 residues.

The J gene is TRBJ2-2, the V gene TRBV11-3; D is unresolved. This CDR3 spans 14 amino acids. CDR1 and CDR2 from the germline V gene are SGHNT and YENEEA. Trimming stripped 6 bases from V and 4 bases from J, with 12 bases between. CDR3 sequence reads: CASSDKPTTGELFF. Here the CDR3 DNA reads TGTGCCAGCAGTGACAAGCCTACCACCGGGGAGCTGTTTTTT. Full variable domain (rest looked up from reference TRBV11-3 and TRBJ2-2): EAGVVQSPRYKIIEKKQPVAFWCNPISGHNTLYWYLQNLGQGPELLIRYENEEAVDDSQLPKDRFSAERLKGVDSTLKIQPAELGDSAVYLCASSDKPTTGELFFGEGSRLTVL.

The gene calls are TRBV28 and TRBJ2-7, with TRBD2 as a possible D gene (5 bases). Deletions cut 6 bases from V and 2 bases from J, with 14 bases between. The CDR3 spans 14 residues. Germline CDR1 is MDHEN and CDR2 is SYDVKM. The CDR3 loop is CASRPPGSPYEQYF. CDR3 nucleotide sequence: TGTGCCAGCAGGCCTCCGGGAAGTCCCTACGAGCAGTACTTC. Filled out from reference TRBV28 and TRBJ2-7, the complete variable domain reads DVKVTQSSRYLVKRTGEKVFLECVQDMDHENMFWYRQDPGLGLRLIYFSYDVKMKEKGDIPEGYSVSREKKERFSLILESASTNQTSMYLCASRPPGSPYEQYFGPGTRLTVT.

The gene calls are TRBV7-2 and TRBJ1-5; maybe TRBD1 (5 bases). V lost 3 bases to trimming and J lost 6 bases, with 12 bases between them. CDR1 and CDR2 (germline): SGHTA, FQGNSA. This CDR3 has 14 residues. The CDR3 spells CASSLGQESQPQHF. The CDR3 region has the DNA TGTGCCAGCAGCTTGGGGCAGGAGTCTCAGCCCCAGCATTTT.

The V gene is TRBV28, the J gene TRBJ1-6; 7 nucleotides align to TRBD1. From germline, CDR1 is MDHEN and CDR2 SYDVKM. The CDR3 loop spans 15 amino acids. Trimming removed 5 bases from V and 10 bases from J; junction bases left unmatched: 11. CDR3 nucleotides: TGTGCCAGCAGTACCAGACAGGGTGGGGGATCACCCCTCCACTTT. Translated: CASSTRQGGGSPLHF.

The chain joins TRBV28 to TRBJ2-4, with D possibly being TRBD2 (7 bases). Germline V gene sequence: CDR1 MDHEN, CDR2 SYDVKM. Between the trimmed V and J ends, which lost 7 bases and 9 bases, there was a span of 19 bases. The CDR3 is 14 amino acids. The CDR3 bases are TGTGCCAGCACCCAACAGGGAGGGGGGAGCATTCAGTACTTC. It is translated as CASTQQGGGSIQYF.

J is TRBJ2-2 and V is TRBV7-9; D not resolved. V dropped 6 bases and J dropped 7 bases, with 9 bases sitting between them. Germline CDR1 reads SEHNR; CDR2 reads FQNEAQ (reference sequence). The CDR3 length is 12 residues. CDR3 in DNA: TGTGCCAGCAGATACGGTGACGGGGAGCTGTTTTTT. Protein product: CASRYGDGELFF. The full variable domain, with the rest looked up from reference TRBV7-9 and TRBJ2-2, is DTGVSQNPRHKITKRGQNVTFRCDPISEHNRLYWYRQTLGQGPEFLTYFQNEAQLEKSRLLSDRFSAERPKGSFSTLEIQRTEQGDSAMYLCASRYGDGELFFGEGSRLTVL.

The rearrangement uses TRBV7-2 and TRBJ2-7; 7 nucleotides line up with TRBD2. Germline-derived CDR1 and CDR2 are SGHTA and FQGNSA. J was trimmed by 1 base and V by 1 base; bases with no gene match: 7. The CDR3 has 16 residues. The CDR3 DNA follows: TGTGCCAGCAGCTTAGACTTCGGCGGGAGTTCCTACGAGCAGTACTTC. This encodes CASSLDFGGSSYEQYF.

The chain couples TRBV9 to TRBJ2-7, with 10 bases aligning to TRBD2. Germline CDR1 reads SGDLS; CDR2 reads YYNGEE. This CDR3 has 14 amino acids. Germline trimming cut 0 bases from V and 7 bases from J; bases unmatched to any gene: 4. The CDR3 is CASSVEGLASEQYF. The CDR3 nucleotides are TGTGCCAGCAGCGTAGAGGGACTAGCGAGTGAGCAGTACTTC.

This clone occurred a few times. The chain is built from TRBV10-1 and TRBJ1-5; 9 bases are a match to TRBD1. This CDR3 spans 19 amino acids. The trim removed 2 bases at V and 1 base at J, leaving 12 bases unmatched. The germline gives CDR1 WNHNN, CDR2 SYGVQD (reference sequence). The CDR3 here is CASSELRGTGFLSNQPQHF. CDR3 nucleotide sequence: TGCGCCAGCAGTGAGCTTCGAGGGACAGGGTTTTTAAGCAATCAGCCCCAGCATTTT.

The rearrangement links TRBV7-2 to TRBJ1-1; D is unresolved. The CDR3 is made up of 15 amino acids. V was cut by 5 bases and J by 0 bases, with 13 bases left in between. The germline V gene encodes CDR1 SGHTA and CDR2 FQGNSA. Here the CDR3 DNA reads TGTGCCAGCAGCCCAAACACTGGAGTGAACACTGAAGCTTTCTTT. Translating it yields CASSPNTGVNTEAFF.

The chain has TRBV4-3 and TRBJ1-1; a possible D gene is TRBD1 (6 bases). Trimming removed 0 bases from V and 5 bases from J, with 25 bases in between. CDR3 length: 19 residues. Per germline, CDR1 LGHNA and CDR2 YSLEER. The CDR3 reads CASSQDGAGVFSEVTEAFF. The CDR3, as DNA: TGCGCCAGCAGCCAAGATGGAGCAGGGGTCTTTTCAGAGGTTACTGAAGCTTTCTTT.

This clone is a singleton in its sample. The chain combines TRBV6-6 with TRBJ2-3; D unclear. V dropped 5 bases and J dropped 1 base, with 10 bases sitting between them. This CDR3 has 14 amino acids. Germline V gene lookup returns CDR1 MNHNY and CDR2 SVGAGI (reference sequence). The DNA of the CDR3 is TGTGCCAGCAGTCAACGACGGGGCACAGATACGCAGTATTTT. As protein: CASSQRRGTDTQYF.

The chain has TRBV7-3 and TRBJ2-7; 11 bases are a match to TRBD2. This CDR3 is 13 amino acids long. Germline trimming cut 4 bases from V and 6 bases from J; bases unmatched to any gene: 2. Germline V gene lookup returns CDR1 SGHTA and CDR2 FQGTGA. The CDR3 bases are TGTGCCAGCAGCTCGCTAGCGGGAGGCGAGCAGTACTTC. Residues: CASSSLAGGEQYF.

The gene calls are TRBV24-1 and TRBJ1-4; TRBD1 might be the D (6 bases). Per the germline V gene, CDR1 is KGHDR and CDR2 is SFDVKD. Trimming pared 4 bases from V and 7 bases from J, leaving 15 bases between. CDR3 length: 15 residues. CDR3 bases: TGTGCCACCAGTGAGTCACAGGGAGCGAGTGAAAAACTGTTTTTT. Translating it yields CATSESQGASEKLFF.

DNA of the CDR3: TGTGCCAGCAGTGCTACGGGGGTCAATCAGCCCCAGCATTTT. It encodes CASSATGVNQPQHF. The chain couples TRBV2 to TRBJ1-5; possibly TRBD1 for D (5 bases). This CDR3 spans 14 amino acids. Germline CDR1 and CDR2: SNHLY and FYNNEI. Deletions cut 4 bases from V and 3 bases from J, with 10 bases between.

V and J are TRBV7-9 and TRBJ2-1, with a tentative D call TRBD2 (5 bases). Germline CDR1 SEHNR, CDR2 FQNEAQ (reference sequence). Trimming took off 2 bases at V and 0 bases at J, with 14 bases between the two ends. CDR3 length equals 17 residues. The CDR3 protein is CASSLRGSSHSYNEQFF. Here the CDR3 DNA reads TGTGCCAGCAGCTTAAGAGGGAGCTCTCACTCCTACAATGAGCAGTTCTTC.

The chain has TRBV4-1 and TRBJ2-2, with 11 positions matching TRBD2. The germline V gene has CDR1 MGHRA and CDR2 YSYEKL. V was clipped by 4 bases and J by 6 bases; unmatched bases: 10. The CDR3 extends over 17 amino acids. The DNA of the CDR3 is TGCGCCAGCAGCCCGTTCACTAGCGGGAGTTCCCCCGGGGAGCTGTTTTTT. It encodes CASSPFTSGSSPGELFF.

This sequence joins TRBV3-1 (or the pseudogene TRBV3-2) and TRBJ2-7; TRBD1 matches at 8 bases. Trimming cost V 5 bases and J 5 bases; bases outside gene matches: 8. The germline gives CDR1 LGHDT, CDR2 YNNKEL (reference sequence). The CDR3 contains 14 residues. The CDR3 region has the DNA TGTGCCAGCAGCATCGGACAGGGCCTGAACGAGCAGTACTTC. This gives the protein CASSIGQGLNEQYF.

The rearrangement uses TRBV19 and TRBJ2-1; possibly TRBD1 for D (6 bases). CDR1 LNHDA and CDR2 SQIVND come from the germline V gene (reference sequence). The V end was cut by 5 bases, the J end by 7 bases, with 12 bases between. There are 13 residues in the CDR3. CDR3 loop: CASSEQGWNEQFF. Here the CDR3 DNA reads TGTGCCAGTAGTGAACAGGGTTGGAATGAGCAGTTCTTC. Supplemented by reference TRBV19 and TRBJ2-1, the full variable domain reads DGGITQSPKYLFRKEGQNVTLSCEQNLNHDAMYWYRQDPGQGLRLIYYSQIVNDFQKGDIAEGYSVSREKKESFPLTVTSAQKNPTAFYLCASSEQGWNEQFFGPGTRLTVL.

The CDR3 loop is CASSHAQGTGELFF. The CDR3 DNA reads TGCGCCAGCAGCCACGCTCAGGGCACCGGGGAGCTGTTTTTT. J is TRBJ2-2 and V is TRBV4-1; D is perhaps TRBD1 (5 bases). The CDR3 spans 14 residues. V dropped 3 bases and J dropped 4 bases, with 9 bases sitting between them. CDR1 and CDR2 (germline): MGHRA, YSYEKL.

The chain carries TRBV11-2 and TRBJ2-7; 9 bases agree with TRBD2. Per germline, CDR1 SGHAT and CDR2 FQNNGV. This CDR3 is 13 amino acids long. V trimming: 4 bases; J trimming: 4 bases; junction bases outside the gene matches: 2. In DNA, the CDR3 is TGTGCCAGCAGCTCACTAGCGGGTTACGAGCAGTACTTC. It codes for CASSSLAGYEQYF. The variable domain in full, completed from reference TRBV11-2 and TRBJ2-7, reads EAGVAQSPRYKIIEKRQSVAFWCNPISGHATLYWYQQILGQGPKLLIQFQNNGVVDDSQLPKDRFSAERLKGVDSTLKIQPAKLEDSAVYLCASSSLAGYEQYFGPGTRLTVT.

This sequence joins TRBV19 and TRBJ1-4; D is possibly TRBD1 (5 bases). V gave up 3 bases and J gave up 8 bases, with 16 bases separating them. CDR1 and CDR2 from the germline V gene are LNHDA and SQIVND (reference sequence). The CDR3 has 15 amino acids. The CDR3 spells CASSIGGRAPEKLFF. The CDR3 coding sequence is TGTGCCAGTAGTATCGGTGGCAGGGCACCCGAAAAACTGTTTTTT.

The genes are TRBV28 and TRBJ1-4; 10 bases fit TRBD1. The CDR3 sequence is 14 residues long. The germline V gene encodes CDR1 MDHEN and CDR2 SYDVKM. The V gene end was trimmed by 5 bases and the J gene end by 7 bases; junction bases not matched to a gene: 4. The CDR3 DNA sequence: TGTGCCAGCAGTCGGACAGGGGGGACTGAAAAACTGTTTTTT. Amino acid sequence: CASSRTGGTEKLFF. The full variable domain, with the rest looked up from reference TRBV28 and TRBJ1-4, is DVKVTQSSRYLVKRTGEKVFLECVQDMDHENMFWYRQDPGLGLRLIYFSYDVKMKEKGDIPEGYSVSREKKERFSLILESASTNQTSMYLCASSRTGGTEKLFFGSGTQLSVL.

This sequence joins TRBV5-4 and TRBJ1-1; no reliable D call. Trimming took off 2 bases at V and 1 base at J, with 9 bases between the two ends. Germline lookup yields CDR1 SGHNT and CDR2 YYREEE (reference sequence). The CDR3 totals 14 residues. The CDR3 DNA is TGTGCCAGCAGCTTAAACCGGGAGAACACTGAAGCTTTCTTT. This translates into CASSLNRENTEAFF.

The CDR3 protein is CASSSGVGVYEQYV. In nucleotides, the CDR3 is TGTGCCAGCAGCAGCGGGGTGGGGGTGTACGAGCAGTACGTC. The V and J genes are TRBV5-6 and TRBJ2-7, with TRBD2 matching 7 bases. Losses at the gene ends were 4 bases for V and 4 bases for J; bases not matched to a gene: 8. CDR1 and CDR2 (germline): SGHDT, YYEEEE. This CDR3 region has 14 residues.

The chain combines TRBV5-4 with TRBJ1-4, with 11 bases lining up with TRBD1. Looked up from germline, CDR1 is SGHNT and CDR2 is YYREEE (reference sequence). This CDR3 region has 15 residues. V trimming: 4 bases; J trimming: 7 bases; junction bases outside the gene matches: 6. CDR3 nucleotide sequence: TGTGCCAGCAGCCGGACAGGGGGCGAGGGTGAAAAACTGTTTTTT. Protein sequence: CASSRTGGEGEKLFF.